Shown below are 27 T cell receptor beta chains from a single sample sequenced in a study of T cell responses to AZD1222 COVID-19 vaccine. Repertoires were generated with immunoSEQ multiplex PCR, while TCRdb's copy carries only in-frame clones and drops some. The sample has about 130,000 clones, about 92% seen once; the top ten hold approximately 4.5%. The sequencing here drew on peripheral blood, taken on day 0 of MenACWY control vaccination. The source of these receptors is an adult in good health.

The V and J genes are TRBV6-4 and TRBJ2-1, with D hard to call. This CDR3 spans 13 amino acids. The ends were cut back, 2 bases at V and 5 bases at J, with 7 bases in the middle. Germline CDR1 MRHNA, CDR2 SNTAGT. Written as DNA, the CDR3 is TGTGCCAGCAGTGACGGACCAAACAATGAGCAGTTCTTC. Translation: CASSDGPNNEQFF.

This chain connects TRBV12-5 to TRBJ2-5; D ambiguous. CDR1 and CDR2 from the germline V gene are LGHNT and FRNRAP. Trimming shortened V by 5 bases and J by 5 bases, and 15 bases separated the two germline ends. The length of the CDR3 is 14 residues. The CDR3 DNA reads as TGTGCTAGTGGTCCCAGGCCGATGTGGGAGACCCAGTACTTC. This codes for CASGPRPMWETQYF.

The chain uses TRBV3-1 (or the pseudogene TRBV3-2) and TRBJ2-6; 8 nucleotides match TRBD2. With V trimmed by 4 bases and J by 2 bases, 7 bases remained unmatched. CDR1 LGHDT and CDR2 YNNKEL come from the germline V gene (reference sequence). The CDR3 sequence is 17 residues long. In DNA, the CDR3 is TGTGCCAGCAGCCCGGGACTAGAGTTAACTGGGGCCAACGTCCTGACTTTC. It yields the protein CASSPGLELTGANVLTF.

The rearrangement links TRBV2 to TRBJ1-2, with TRBD1 identical over 7 bases. Per the germline V gene, CDR1 is SNHLY and CDR2 is FYNNEI. With V trimmed by 2 bases and J by 5 bases, 5 bases remained unmatched. The CDR3 has 14 residues. The CDR3 DNA follows: TGTGCCAGCAGTGAACAGGGGGGTGGGTATGGCTACACCTTC. Residues: CASSEQGGGYGYTF.

The J gene is TRBJ2-5, the V gene TRBV6-5, with TRBD2 as a possible D gene (6 bases). Germline CDR1 reads MNHEY; CDR2 reads SVGAGI. The CDR3 sequence is 16 residues long. The V end lost 4 bases, the J end lost 5 bases, and 20 bases lay between the germline ends. CDR3 DNA sequence: TGTGCCAGCAGTTTACTCGCCAAGGGGACTCGGGAGACCCAGTACTTC. Translated, it gives CASSLLAKGTRETQYF.

The chain joins TRBV2 to TRBJ2-2; the D is unclear. There are 15 residues in the CDR3. Deletions cut 3 bases from V and 2 bases from J, with 10 bases between. CDR1 is SNHLY and CDR2 is FYNNEI in the germline V gene. This chain's CDR3 is CASSDQPANTGELFF. As DNA, the CDR3 is TGTGCCAGCAGTGACCAGCCCGCTAACACCGGGGAGCTGTTTTTT.

V and J are TRBV7-7 and TRBJ2-5, with 7 bases lining up with TRBD1. Germline loops: CDR1 SSHAT, CDR2 FNYEAQ (reference sequence). V shed 5 bases, J shed 4 bases, and the junction held 10 bases outside the gene matches. The CDR3 sequence is 15 residues long. The CDR3 loop is CASSVHLTGRETQYF. CDR3 DNA: TGTGCCAGCAGCGTACACCTGACAGGGAGAGAGACCCAGTACTTC.

This rearrangement joins TRBV28 to TRBJ2-7, with D possibly TRBD1 on 5 matching bases. CDR3 length: 12 amino acids. The germline V gene has CDR1 MDHEN and CDR2 SYDVKM. The V end lost 7 bases, the J end lost 3 bases, and 10 bases lay between the germline ends. The CDR3 DNA reads as TGTGCCAGCACCAGGGTAGGCTACGAGCAGTACTTC. Its translation: CASTRVGYEQYF.

This chain connects TRBV28 to TRBJ2-6; the D gene could be TRBD1 or TRBD2 (5 bases each). Trimming cost V 11 bases and J 3 bases, with 8 bases left between them. CDR1 MDHEN and CDR2 SYDVKM come from the germline V gene. The CDR3 has 12 residues. CDR3 region: CAVGDGANVLTF. The CDR3, as DNA: TGTGCCGTGGGGGATGGGGCCAACGTCCTGACTTTC.

As DNA, the CDR3 is TGTGCCATCAGTGGTCAGGGGGCGGCCTACAATGAGCAGTTCTTC. It codes for CAISGQGAAYNEQFF. The gene calls are TRBV10-3 and TRBJ2-1, with TRBD1 identical over 8 bases. The CDR3 spans 15 residues. Germline V gene lookup returns CDR1 ENHRY and CDR2 SYGVKD. With V trimmed by 4 bases and J by 2 bases, 4 bases remained unmatched.

This chain joins TRBV28 and TRBJ1-2; D is undetermined. Germline V gene lookup returns CDR1 MDHEN and CDR2 SYDVKM. Trimming stripped 7 bases from V and 6 bases from J, with 18 bases between. This CDR3 region has 14 residues. In DNA, the CDR3 is TGTGCCAGCACAGGCCCGATATATGTCCATGGCTACACCTTC. Its protein is CASTGPIYVHGYTF.

V usage is TRBV6-5 and J usage is TRBJ1-1; the match to TRBD1 covers 11 bases. This CDR3 has 16 amino acids. V lost 0 bases, J lost 5 bases, and 5 bases stayed unmatched. Germline V gene data show CDR1 as MNHEY and CDR2 as SVGAGI. This chain's CDR3 is CASSYSLGQGVTEAFF. CDR3 sequence (DNA): TGTGCCAGCAGTTACTCGTTGGGACAGGGGGTGACTGAAGCTTTCTTT.

The chain uses TRBV24-1 and TRBJ2-1; the match to TRBD2 covers 7 bases. The trim removed 3 bases at V and 3 bases at J, leaving 10 bases unmatched. This CDR3 has 17 amino acids. Germline V CDR1 and CDR2: KGHDR, SFDVKD. The CDR3 region is CATSDPSAGADYNEQFF. The CDR3 coding sequence is TGTGCCACCAGTGATCCCTCGGCGGGAGCAGACTACAATGAGCAGTTCTTC.

This sequence joins TRBV6-2 or TRBV6-3 and TRBJ2-7; 10 bases are a match to TRBD2. This CDR3 has 15 residues. Trimming removed 5 bases from V and 2 bases from J; junction bases left unmatched: 6. The germline V gene encodes CDR1 MNHEY and CDR2 SVGEGT. CDR3 nucleotides: TGTGCCAGCAGTGCCATCCTAGCGGGGGCCTACGAGCAGTACGTC. Translation: CASSAILAGAYEQYV.

The gene calls are TRBV15 and TRBJ1-3; D is unresolved. CDR3 size: 14 residues. Trimming removed 0 bases from V and 2 bases from J, with 5 bases in between. Looked up from germline, CDR1 is LNHNV and CDR2 is YYDKDF (reference sequence). CDR3 coding DNA: TGTGCCACCAGCAGAGAGGTTACTGGAAACACCATATATTTT. It specifies CATSREVTGNTIYF.

This clone was observed once. This sample includes further DNA sequences coding for the same CDR3. V is TRBV5-1 and J is TRBJ1-2; D remains ambiguous. V lost 4 bases and J 2 bases, leaving 9 bases between the germline ends. Looked up from germline, CDR1 is SGHRS and CDR2 is YFSETQ. The length of the CDR3 is 13 residues. DNA of the CDR3: TGCGCCAGCAGCCTAGCAGCCAACTATGGCTACACCTTC. It translates to CASSLAANYGYTF.

This clone was counted between two and nine times. The CDR3 region has the DNA TGTGCCAGCAGCGTAGGAGGTGGAAACACCATATATTTT. It codes for CASSVGGGNTIYF. The rearrangement joins TRBV9 to TRBJ1-3; D ambiguous. Looked up from germline, CDR1 is SGDLS and CDR2 is YYNGEE. The CDR3 contains 13 residues. The V end was cut by 0 bases, the J end by 3 bases, with 4 bases between.

The chain has TRBV19 and TRBJ2-1; D not certain. The CDR3 spans 14 residues. CDR1 is LNHDA and CDR2 is SQIVND in the germline V gene (reference sequence). Trimming left V 7 bases short and J 0 bases short, with 10 bases between. As DNA, the CDR3 is TGTGCCAGTACTCCCTCCGGCTCCTACAATGAGCAGTTCTTC. Its translation: CASTPSGSYNEQFF.

The rearrangement joins TRBV19 to TRBJ1-5, with TRBD1 matching over 9 bases. V lost 5 bases, J lost 7 bases, and 3 bases stayed unmatched. The CDR3 has 13 residues. The V gene's germline CDR1 is LNHDA and CDR2 SQIVND (reference sequence). The CDR3 region has the DNA TGTGCCAGTAGTCTAACAGGGGGCCAGCCCCAGCATTTT. It specifies CASSLTGGQPQHF.

The V call is TRBV27, the J call TRBJ2-5; 10 nucleotides line up with TRBD2. The CDR3 runs 15 residues. Looked up from germline, CDR1 is MNHEY and CDR2 is SMNVEV (reference sequence). The ends lost 4 bases at V and 1 base at J; junction bases unmatched: 3. For the CDR3, the DNA is TGTGCCAGCAGTTACGGACTAGCGGCCCAAGAGACCCAGTACTTC. Residues: CASSYGLAAQETQYF.

J is TRBJ1-2 and V is TRBV21-1. TRBV21-1 is recorded as a pseudogene. The CDR3 has 15 residues. DNA of the CDR3: TGTGCCAGCAGGCCGGCGGGGCCCGCTAACTATGGCTACACCTTC. Protein product: CASRPAGPANYGYTF.

A note on this clone: The sample holds other DNA sequences that translate to the same CDR3. This chain uses TRBV19 with TRBJ1-5; D gene unclear. CDR1 is LNHDA and CDR2 is SQIVND in the germline V gene (reference sequence). The CDR3 extends over 14 amino acids. The V and J ends lost 3 bases and 2 bases respectively, with 8 bases between them. The CDR3 spells CASSIGRGNQPQHF. In DNA form, the CDR3 reads TGTGCCAGTAGTATTGGGAGGGGCAATCAGCCCCAGCATTTT.

The rearrangement uses TRBV6-2 or TRBV6-3 and TRBJ1-5; 7 nucleotides line up with TRBD1. This CDR3 contains 14 residues. J gave up 4 bases and V 5 bases, and 5 bases lay outside the gene matches. Germline V CDR1 and CDR2: MNHEY, SVGEGT. The CDR3 sequence: CASSAGTENQPQHF. In DNA form, the CDR3 reads TGTGCCAGCAGTGCCGGGACAGAGAATCAGCCCCAGCATTTT.

This clone appeared a single time. The chain has TRBV10-3 and TRBJ1-2, with 7 bases matching TRBD1. Germline CDR1 reads ENHRY; CDR2 reads SYGVKD. The CDR3 is 14 amino acids. V dropped 2 bases and J dropped 6; count of bases not matched to a gene: 6. In nucleotides, the CDR3 is TGTGCCATCAGTGAGCCGACAGGGACGGATGGCTACACCTTC. Translation: CAISEPTGTDGYTF.

The V call is TRBV7-3, the J call TRBJ2-2, with TRBD2 as a possible D gene (5 bases). The CDR3 length is 14 residues. V shed 2 bases and J shed 1 base, with 5 bases lying between them. CDR1 is SGHTA and CDR2 is FQGTGA in the germline V gene. CDR3 sequence: CASSLRGNTGELFF. In DNA form, the CDR3 reads TGTGCCAGCAGCTTACGGGGGAACACCGGGGAGCTGTTTTTT.

V gene TRBV19 combines with J gene TRBJ2-2; D possibly uses TRBD1 or TRBD2 (6 bases each). V was shortened by 3 bases and J by 0 bases, with 11 bases between the two germline ends. The CDR3 has 16 amino acids. Germline V CDR1 and CDR2: LNHDA, SQIVND (reference sequence). The CDR3 nucleotides read TGTGCCAGTAGTATGGAGGGGGGCCCGAACACCGGGGAGCTGTTTTTT. It yields the protein CASSMEGGPNTGELFF.

The chain couples TRBV29-1 to TRBJ1-2; D might be TRBD1 (5 bases). The CDR3 is 12 amino acids. The germline V gene encodes CDR1 SQVTM and CDR2 ANQGSEA. V was clipped by 4 bases and J by 12 bases, with 18 bases between them. The CDR3 here is CSVGFEGRGHTF. CDR3 in DNA: TGCAGCGTTGGGTTTGAGGGGAGAGGCCACACCTTC.